These T cell receptor beta chains were read from a single sample in a study of blood T cells in healthy people across ages. TCRdb ran MiXCR on the 5' RACE reads and lists one entry per CDR3 protein. The table lists about 760,000 distinct CDR3 sequences, more than 20% of them singletons, with 9.4% in the top ten. This sample also belongs to another study, concerning T cells of mothers and their children.

Sequenced input: blood. The receptors were gathered from a boy aged 10-17 years in good health. The conserved cysteine and the conserved F or W are not part of the CDR3 here. Size values are once, few and many counts, or a class for expanded clones, and some rows have none.

v_call: TRBV20-1
clone_size: -
cdr3_aa: SAKSGATYEQY

v_call: TRBV5-1
clone_size: -
cdr3_aa: ASGSSFTGGQLTYEQY

v_call: TRBV2
clone_size: -
cdr3_aa: ASKGQPGGYT

v_call: TRBV3-1
clone_size: few
cdr3_aa: ASSQDWARGEQY

v_call: TRBV28
clone_size: many
cdr3_aa: ASSLWEHHTGELF

v_call: TRBV7-2
clone_size: -
cdr3_aa: ASSLDNNSPLH

v_call: TRBV7-6
clone_size: few
cdr3_aa: VSSLKEDTQY

v_call: TRBV29-1
clone_size: many
cdr3_aa: SVEGTGSTFYEQY

v_call: TRBV5-1
clone_size: -
cdr3_aa: ASSFGNSYNEQF

v_call: TRBV27
clone_size: few
cdr3_aa: ASRPSLTDTQY

v_call: TRBV20-1
clone_size: -
cdr3_aa: SAGGGFYNEQF

v_call: TRBV28
clone_size: -
cdr3_aa: ASSPGLAGGIQETQY

v_call: TRBV15
clone_size: -
cdr3_aa: ATSREQGAYEQY

v_call: TRBV29-1
clone_size: few
cdr3_aa: SVDTVQTGGYT

v_call: TRBV24-1
clone_size: -
cdr3_aa: ATSTASSYEQY

v_call: TRBV7-8
clone_size: few
cdr3_aa: ASSHAGGKETQY

v_call: TRBV5-1
clone_size: -
cdr3_aa: ASRVPQRDKTDTQY

v_call: TRBV28
clone_size: -
cdr3_aa: ASSTETRVKAF

v_call: TRBV13
clone_size: -
cdr3_aa: ASSSRGDWLQETQY

v_call: TRBV6-2/TRBV6-3
clone_size: -
cdr3_aa: ASSSVQGLPQH

v_call: TRBV7-9
clone_size: few
cdr3_aa: ASSLAAVEQF

v_call: TRBV4-3
clone_size: few
cdr3_aa: ASSQEPGAYNSPLH

v_call: TRBV7-3
clone_size: -
cdr3_aa: ASSPAGGPTYEQY

v_call: TRBV28
clone_size: few
cdr3_aa: ASGDGNEKLF

v_call: TRBV5-1
clone_size: few
cdr3_aa: ASSLETGNNEQF

v_call: TRBV4-3
clone_size: -
cdr3_aa: ASSQVTGDEKLL

v_call: TRBV29-1
clone_size: few
cdr3_aa: SVEPRQGGPGGYT

v_call: TRBV7-2
clone_size: -
cdr3_aa: ASSAGDRGGYEQY

v_call: TRBV6-2/TRBV6-3
clone_size: few
cdr3_aa: ASSYLISTATGGSYNEQF

v_call: TRBV7-2
clone_size: -
cdr3_aa: ASSATRWGETQY

v_call: TRBV5-1
clone_size: -
cdr3_aa: ASTSRQGFGYT

v_call: TRBV5-4
clone_size: -
cdr3_aa: ASSLGQGLGNSPLH

v_call: TRBV14
clone_size: -
cdr3_aa: ASSRGQGTAIETQY

v_call: TRBV20-1
clone_size: few
cdr3_aa: SASPGKPNEQF

v_call: TRBV7-9
clone_size: -
cdr3_aa: ASSLLVANGETQY

v_call: TRBV4-1
clone_size: -
cdr3_aa: ASSQVEGTEAF

v_call: TRBV12-3/TRBV12-4
clone_size: -
cdr3_aa: ASTHRGEGNQPQH

v_call: TRBV5-1
clone_size: -
cdr3_aa: ASSIRGLPSYEQY

v_call: TRBV5-1
clone_size: -
cdr3_aa: ASSLRMAQPTDTQY

v_call: TRBV12-3/TRBV12-4
clone_size: -
cdr3_aa: ASSLAARGRDSDYGYT

v_call: TRBV7-9
clone_size: many
cdr3_aa: ASSLGTTDTQY

v_call: TRBV20-1
clone_size: few
cdr3_aa: SASTSGGAGKETQY

v_call: TRBV6-2/TRBV6-3
clone_size: many
cdr3_aa: ASSLRDGYT

v_call: TRBV20-1
clone_size: once
cdr3_aa: SASRLDYEQY

v_call: TRBV6-5
clone_size: few
cdr3_aa: ASSYQGDYGYT

v_call: TRBV6-6
clone_size: few
cdr3_aa: ASSYGAPSYNEQF

v_call: TRBV7-9
clone_size: -
cdr3_aa: ASSPSGHQETQY

v_call: TRBV4-3
clone_size: -
cdr3_aa: ASSQDKAGLETQY

v_call: TRBV6-5
clone_size: few
cdr3_aa: ASNGTPYNEQF

v_call: TRBV12-3/TRBV12-4
clone_size: -
cdr3_aa: ASSLQSQPQH

v_call: TRBV5-1
clone_size: few
cdr3_aa: ASSLYPTTDTQY

v_call: TRBV29-1
clone_size: -
cdr3_aa: SVQEGTYEQY

v_call: TRBV25-1
clone_size: -
cdr3_aa: ASSEGGRKETQY

v_call: TRBV20-1
clone_size: many
cdr3_aa: SAHWGYGYT

v_call: TRBV20-1
clone_size: few
cdr3_aa: SARPRRGQETQY

v_call: TRBV11-3
clone_size: -
cdr3_aa: ASSPGGGTAWDTQY

v_call: TRBV7-8
clone_size: -
cdr3_aa: ASSPASGGAGEQF

v_call: TRBV7-2
clone_size: -
cdr3_aa: ASISGTGSVGANVLT

v_call: TRBV20-1
clone_size: few
cdr3_aa: SAREGTSGRYYNEQF

v_call: TRBV9
clone_size: -
cdr3_aa: ASSVGVDGEAF